The present entry profiles one T cell receptor beta chain with its context. The antigen remains undetermined. The PCR used 60 Vbeta and 13 Jbeta primers. Original data processing: In a later analysis, some 10 million of about 80 million unique beta chains occurred in at least two donors. The method was immunoSEQ multiplex PCR; TCRdb's version includes in-frame clones alone and lacks a portion of them. D and trimming were read from the DNA, whereas the V and J calls and clone size are those reported in that table. The sample has about 140,000 clones, 70% seen once. Germline V gives CDR1 MGHRA, CDR2 YSYEKL. Trimming took 0 bases from V and 13 from J; bases not matched to a gene: 7. The CDR3 loop spans 13 amino acids. This sample is part of a study of cytomegalovirus exposure and HLA in healthy donors. The wider study: Counted in an early data release were about 80 million unique TCRs from HLA-typed donors. General study results and limits: An observed cluster of highly shared sequence variants was recorded as a likely sequencing artifact.

The chain employs TRBV4-1 and TRBJ1-2; 8 positions agree with TRBD1. The receptor's source is a woman in her twenties or thirties in good health and CMV-seronegative. Sequencing was done on a sample of PBMCs. The CDR3 DNA sequence: TGCGCCAGCAGCCAAGACCGACAGGGGCGGGGCACCTTC. It codes for CASSQDRQGRGTF.